This T cell receptor beta chain appears in the sequencing data of a study of T cells after yellow fever vaccination. Concerning this clonotype: Its antigen is as yet unknown.

Template switching by 5'RACE produced TCR cDNA, adding a universal primer site and UMIs. MiXCR, run by TCRdb on the 5' RACE reads, gives a single entry per CDR3 protein. The data show some 350,000 distinct CDR3 sequences, about 4% seen once. V dropped 5 bases and J dropped 6 bases, with 9 bases sitting between them. The CDR3 is 12 amino acids. Germline loops: CDR1 SGHTA, CDR2 FQGNSA. General study results and limits: The secondary response showed a weaker magnitude and a faster peak, day 5 versus 15. CD4 and CD8 compartments shared a small share of clonotypes, likely from convergent recombination. Reappearance after the booster was observed for most primary-vaccination clones (roughly 97% CD4, over 75% CD8).

This chain links TRBV7-2 with TRBJ2-3; D unclear. Source: PBMCs, taken 5 days after the yellow fever booster vaccination. This TCR derives from a man between 18 and 29 years old who received the YFV17D yellow fever vaccine. CDR3 residues: CASSPASDTQYF. In DNA form, the CDR3 reads TGTGCCAGCAGCCCCGCGTCCGATACGCAGTATTTT.